The 25 T cell receptor beta chains presented below share a single source sample, sequenced in a study of regulatory T cells in long-lasting Graves disease. TCR beta libraries were built with iRepertoire HTBI primers and Arm-PCR of CDR3 regions. MiXCR, run by TCRdb on the multiplex PCR reads, gives a single entry per CDR3 protein. The sample includes under 350,000 distinct CDR3 sequences, 20% to 25% of them seen just once. Time point meaning: persistent/refractory GD, antithyroid drugs over 5 years with positive TRAb. From PBMCs, RNA was extracted and then used to make the TCR library. The sample was peripheral blood mononuclear cells (PBMCs), taken when the disease was refractory, from a patient treated with antithyroid drugs. These receptor sequences come from a female donor with Graves disease.

In this sample, this clonotype turned up many times. The chain uses TRBV6-1 and TRBJ2-7; no definite D call. CDR1 MNHNS and CDR2 SASEGT come from the germline V gene. V lost 8 bases and J 0 bases, leaving 14 bases between the germline ends. The CDR3 has 14 amino acids. The CDR3 coding sequence is TGTGCCAGCGACGAACGGCCAAGCTCCTACGAGCAGTACTTC. Encoded protein: CASDERPSSYEQYF.

Only a few counts were recorded for this clonotype. The chain has TRBV5-1 and TRBJ2-1, with TRBD2 matching over 8 bases. V shed 4 bases, J shed 3 bases, and the junction held 6 bases outside the gene matches. The CDR3 has 15 residues. The germline V gene has CDR1 SGHRS and CDR2 YFSETQ. The CDR3 reads CASSPASGLYNEQFF. The CDR3 DNA reads TGCGCCAGCAGCCCCGCTAGCGGGCTCTACAATGAGCAGTTCTTC.

The V call is TRBV4-1, the J call TRBJ2-5; 8 nucleotides agree with TRBD1. The germline gives CDR1 MGHRA, CDR2 YSYEKL. The CDR3 runs to 18 residues. The V gene end was trimmed by 0 bases and the J gene end by 5 bases; junction bases not matched to a gene: 14. The CDR3 is CASSQDIWTGWVGETQYF. The CDR3 nucleotides read TGCGCCAGCAGCCAAGATATATGGACAGGGTGGGTCGGGGAGACCCAGTACTTC.

J is TRBJ2-2 and V is TRBV20-1, with D hard to call. There are 15 residues in the CDR3. Trimming left V 4 bases short and J 7 bases short, with 19 bases between. Germline values: CDR1 DFQATT, CDR2 SNEGSKA (reference sequence). CDR3 nucleotides: TGCAGTGCTACGAAGATTAGTACCTTTGACGGGGAGCTGTTTTTT. Protein product: CSATKISTFDGELFF.

Details on this clonotype: The junction departs from the called germline gene at one end, perhaps through a read error. The V call is TRBV28, the J call TRBJ2-5, with 11 bases aligning to TRBD2. The CDR3 runs to 16 residues. Germline V gene data show CDR1 as MDHEN and CDR2 as SYDVKM. CDR3 nucleotides: TGTGTCAGCAGCCTGGGACTAGCGGTTGAGGGAGAGACCCAGTACTTC. Translating gives CVSSLGLAVEGETQYF.

This clonotype came up a few times. The V gene is TRBV12-3 or TRBV12-4, the J gene TRBJ2-5; TRBD1 matches 11 bases. The DNA end favors TRBJ2-1, so the J call may be wrong. The CDR3 totals 15 residues. CDR3 nucleotides: TGTGCCAGCAGTTCGGACAGGGGGCTTAACAATGAGCAGTTCTTC. Translation: CASSSDRGLNNEQFF.

This sequence joins TRBV2 and TRBJ2-1, with TRBD1 identical over 9 bases. The ends lost 8 bases at V and 4 bases at J; junction bases unmatched: 6. Germline V gives CDR1 SNHLY, CDR2 FYNNEI. CDR3 length equals 14 residues. The CDR3 loop reads CASPRDRVYNEQFF. CDR3 sequence (DNA): TGTGCCAGCCCCCGGGACAGGGTGTACAATGAGCAGTTCTTC. The full variable domain, with the rest looked up from reference TRBV2 and TRBJ2-1, is EPEVTQTPSHQVTQMGQEVILRCVPISNHLYFYWYRQILGQKVEFLVSFYNNEISEKSEIFDDQFSVERPDGSNFTLKIRSTKLEDSAMYFCASPRDRVYNEQFFGPGTRLTVL.

At least ten counts were recorded for this clonotype. V usage is TRBV12-3 or TRBV12-4 and J usage is TRBJ2-7; TRBD2 matches at 9 bases. The CDR3 contains 15 residues. J gave up 2 bases and V 6 bases, and 8 bases lay outside the gene matches. CDR3 region: CASRTGASGAYEQYF. The CDR3 nucleotides are TGTGCCAGCAGGACTGGGGCTAGCGGGGCCTACGAGCAGTACTTC.

This clonotype was picked up a small number of times. The CDR3 sequence is CASSLKGRTEAFF. CDR3 DNA: TGCGCCAGCAGCTTGAAAGGGCGGACTGAAGCTTTCTTT. This sequence joins TRBV5-1 and TRBJ1-1; no firm D call. The CDR3 consists of 13 residues. Trimming shortened V by 1 base and J by 5 bases, and 9 bases separated the two germline ends. The germline V gene has CDR1 SGHRS and CDR2 YFSETQ.

The chain joins TRBV30 to TRBJ2-2; 11 positions match TRBD2. The CDR3 spans 16 residues. CDR1 is GTSNPN and CDR2 is SVGIG in the germline V gene (reference sequence). Trimming at V came to 1 base and at J to 6 bases, leaving 7 bases not matched to a gene. CDR3 sequence: CAWSETIAGGPGELFF. CDR3 DNA sequence: TGTGCCTGGAGTGAAACCATAGCGGGAGGGCCCGGGGAGCTGTTTTTT. Based on the CDR3 plus reference TRBV30 and TRBJ2-2, the full variable domain is SQTIHQWPATLVQPVGSPLSLECTVEGTSNPNLYWYRQAAGRGLQLLFYSVGIGQISSEVPQNLSASRPQDRQFILSSKKLLLSDSGFYLCAWSETIAGGPGELFFGEGSRLTVL.

On this clonotype: This could be a read error, since a much larger clone is one nucleotide away. This likely comes from a read error, as the CDR3 has no conserved phenylalanine or tryptophan at its end. V usage is TRBV7-9 and J usage is TRBJ2-7; TRBD2 matches 7 bases. Losses at the gene ends were 5 bases for V and 3 bases for J; bases not matched to a gene: 13. Germline V gives CDR1 SEHNR, CDR2 FQNEAQ (reference sequence). CDR3 length: 16 amino acids. CDR3 DNA: TGTGCCAGCAGCCCAGTATATGGGACTAACTTCTACGAGCAGTACCTC. Protein: CASSPVYGTNFYEQYL.

This clonotype came up many times. At one boundary the junction diverges from the germline segment, which might be a read error. V usage is TRBV5-1 and J usage is TRBJ1-1; 7 bases are shared with TRBD1. Germline CDR1 is SGHRS and CDR2 is YFSETQ. The CDR3 extends over 13 amino acids. This CDR3 reads CASSFPGGTEAFF. Written as DNA, the CDR3 is TGTGCCAGCAGCTTCCCAGGGGGAACTGAAGCTTTCTTT.

This clonotype has a count of ten or more. The chain joins TRBV27 to TRBJ1-2; no clear D gene. Trimming stripped 4 bases from V and 2 bases from J, with 5 bases between. The CDR3 contains 12 residues. Germline CDR1 reads MNHEY; CDR2 reads SMNVEV (reference sequence). Here the CDR3 DNA reads TGTGCCAGCAGTTACGACAACTATGGCTACACCTTC. Protein sequence: CASSYDNYGYTF.

This clonotype occurred a few times. J is TRBJ1-4 and V is TRBV11-2; D possibly corresponds to TRBD1 (6 bases). The CDR3 loop spans 14 amino acids. V was clipped by 2 bases and J by 8 bases, with 12 bases between them. From germline, CDR1 is SGHAT and CDR2 FQNNGV. DNA of the CDR3: TGTGCCAGCAGCTTACTGGGGGCTCGAGAAAAACTGTTTTTT. Translation: CASSLLGAREKLFF.

About this clonotype: It may be a read error: a sequence one base away is much more abundant. Without the conserved terminal phenylalanine or tryptophan, this CDR3 likely stems from a read error. The chain has TRBV11-2 and TRBJ2-5; D not certain. The CDR3 covers 13 residues. CDR1 and CDR2 from the germline V gene are SGHAT and FQNNGV. Trimming took off 5 bases at V and 5 bases at J, with 12 bases between the two ends. The CDR3 region has the DNA TGTGCCAGCAGCACGACCGATGGGGAGACCCAGTACCTC. Residues: CASSTTDGETQYL.

The chain employs TRBV5-6 and TRBJ1-1; D is ambiguous. The CDR3 loop spans 13 amino acids. Trimming cost V 2 bases and J 3 bases, with 8 bases left between them. Germline CDR1 and CDR2: SGHDT and YYEEEE. CDR3 protein: CASSFYRYTEAFF. CDR3 coding DNA: TGTGCCAGCAGCTTCTACAGATACACTGAAGCTTTCTTT.

This clonotype was seen repeatedly, ten times or more. The rearrangement links TRBV20-1 to TRBJ2-4; no clear D. Germline lookup yields CDR1 DFQATT and CDR2 SNEGSKA (reference sequence). The CDR3 extends over 11 amino acids. Trimming shortened V by 3 bases and J by 8 bases, and 8 bases separated the two germline ends. The CDR3 sequence is CSASDGDIQYF. CDR3 nucleotide sequence: TGCAGTGCTAGTGATGGGGACATTCAGTACTTC.

The CDR3 is CASSLVAHSNQPQHF. The CDR3 nucleotides are TGTGCCAGCAGCTTGGTAGCGCATAGCAATCAGCCCCAGCATTTT. The chain recombines TRBV7-8 with TRBJ1-5, with unresolved D. V was pared by 3 bases and J by 0 bases, with 9 bases between. CDR1 SGHVS and CDR2 FQNEAQ come from the germline V gene. The CDR3 has 15 amino acids.

The chain combines TRBV28 with TRBJ2-7, with D uncertain. The CDR3 has 14 residues. The germline V gene encodes CDR1 MDHEN and CDR2 SYDVKM. Trimming removed 2 bases at V and 5 bases at J, with 13 bases between. The CDR3: CASSLDNSIHEQYF. In DNA form, the CDR3 reads TGTGCCAGCAGTTTAGACAATTCAATCCACGAGCAGTACTTC.

The chain links TRBV13 to TRBJ1-2, with D perhaps TRBD1 (5 bases). CDR1 and CDR2 (germline): PRHDT, FYEKMQ (reference sequence). CDR3 size: 12 residues. The V and J ends lost 11 bases and 8 bases respectively, with 18 bases between them. The CDR3 here is CALMSGPKGYTF. The CDR3 DNA reads as TGTGCCCTCATGTCGGGACCCAAGGGCTACACCTTC. Variable domain in full (rest from reference TRBV13 and TRBJ1-2): AAGVIQSPRHLIKEKRETATLKCYPIPRHDTVYWYQQGPGQDPQFLISFYEKMQSDKGSIPDRFSAQQFSDYHSELNMSSLELGDSALYFCALMSGPKGYTFGSGTRLTVV.

This clonotype was counted at least ten times. The rearrangement joins TRBV28 to TRBJ2-7, with 9 bases identical to TRBD1. CDR3 length equals 15 residues. Germline V gene sequence: CDR1 MDHEN, CDR2 SYDVKM. Trimming cost V 3 bases and J 2 bases; bases outside gene matches: 5. The CDR3 nucleotides read TGTGCCAGCAGTTTCACCGGGACAGGGACCTACGAGCAGTACTTC. It specifies CASSFTGTGTYEQYF.

There are many counts of this clonotype. This sequence joins TRBV7-2 and TRBJ1-2; D perhaps matches TRBD1 (6 bases). V was cut by 1 base and J by 4 bases, with 13 bases left in between. CDR1 is SGHTA, CDR2 FQGNSA, per germline. The CDR3 is 15 amino acids. The CDR3 nucleotides read TGTGCCAGCAGCTTAGTCACAGGGACAACCTATGGCTACACCTTC. It encodes CASSLVTGTTYGYTF. The complete variable domain, with remaining parts taken from reference TRBV7-2 and TRBJ1-2, reads GAGVSQSPSNKVTEKGKDVELRCDPISGHTALYWYRQSLGQGLEFLIYFQGNSAPDKSGLPSDRFSAERTGGSVSTLTIQRTQQEDSAVYLCASSLVTGTTYGYTFGSGTRLTVV.

This clonotype was recorded at least ten times. The chain links TRBV6-1 to TRBJ2-7; D not resolved. Germline assignment: CDR1 MNHNS and CDR2 SASEGT. The CDR3 length is 15 residues. Trimming left V 0 bases short and J 0 bases short, with 9 bases between. CDR3 sequence (DNA): TGTGCCAGCAGTGAAGCGCCCGGTAGCTCCTACGAGCAGTACTTC. Amino acids: CASSEAPGSSYEQYF.

In its sample, this clonotype was seen many times. This chain links TRBV20-1 with TRBJ1-6; D gene ambiguous. CDR1 and CDR2 from the germline V gene are DFQATT and SNEGSKA (reference sequence). Trimming cost V 1 base and J 6 bases, with 7 bases left between them. The CDR3 sequence is 13 residues long. The CDR3 reads CSARGLANSPLHF. The CDR3 DNA reads TGCAGTGCTAGAGGGCTCGCTAATTCACCCCTCCACTTT.

This clonotype was found a few times. The chain uses TRBV3-2 and TRBJ2-3; TRBD2, the table's D call, was not compared with the DNA. TRBV3-2 is flagged as a pseudogene. This CDR3 contains 17 residues. CDR3 sequence (DNA): TGTGCCAGCAGCCAAGATTGGCGACTAGCTTTGGCAGATACGCAGTATTTT. It encodes CASSQDWRLALADTQYF.